Listed here are 7 T cell receptor beta chains from one sample, sequenced in a study of blood T cell repertoires in COVID-19. Using immunoSEQ multiplex PCR, the repertoire was profiled, and TCRdb retains in-frame clones only, with some absent. Among 650,000 to 800,000 clones, about 87% were seen once, and the ten largest hold over 0.2%. Sequenced: peripheral blood. These receptors originate from a woman under 30 with acute or convalescent COVID-19.

The chain is built from TRBV27 and TRBJ2-7; D gene ambiguous. Germline V gene sequence: CDR1 MNHEY, CDR2 SMNVEV (reference sequence). CDR3 length: 13 residues. V lost 5 bases, J lost 3 bases, and 11 bases lay in between. The CDR3 DNA reads as TGTGCCAGCAGTCAGCGCGCCCACTACGAGCAGTACTTC. Translation gives CASSQRAHYEQYF.

This clone was counted once. The J gene is TRBJ1-6, the V gene TRBV3-1 (or the pseudogene TRBV3-2); 10 positions agree with TRBD1. Per germline, CDR1 LGHDT and CDR2 YNNKEL (reference sequence). The V gene end was trimmed by 4 bases and the J gene end by 0 bases; junction bases not matched to a gene: 6. This CDR3 is 18 amino acids long. The CDR3 loop reads CASSPDRGPSSYNSPLHF. The DNA for the CDR3 is TGTGCCAGCAGCCCCGACAGGGGGCCAAGCTCCTATAATTCACCCCTCCACTTT.

The CDR3 is CASSLTQGASGNTIYF. The CDR3 coding sequence is TGCGCCAGCAGCTTGACGCAGGGGGCGAGTGGAAACACCATATATTTT. The V call is TRBV5-1, the J call TRBJ1-3; 8 positions agree with TRBD1. This CDR3 contains 16 residues. CDR1 is SGHRS and CDR2 is YFSETQ in the germline V gene. V trimming: 1 base; J trimming: 3 bases; junction bases outside the gene matches: 6.

The chain recombines TRBV5-1 with TRBJ1-1; D may be TRBD1 (6 bases). This CDR3 has 15 amino acids. Germline V lookup: CDR1 SGHRS, CDR2 YFSETQ. V was cut by 2 bases and J by 5 bases, with 16 bases left in between. The CDR3 region is CASSFPGAVGTEAFF. The CDR3 DNA reads TGCGCCAGCAGCTTTCCAGGGGCGGTGGGGACTGAAGCTTTCTTT. The variable domain in full, completed from reference TRBV5-1 and TRBJ1-1, reads KAGVTQTPRYLIKTRGQQVTLSCSPISGHRSVSWYQQTPGQGLQFLFEYFSETQRNKGNFPGRFSGRQFSNSRSEMNVSTLELGDSALYLCASSFPGAVGTEAFFGQGTRLTVV.

This clone was counted once. J is TRBJ1-1 and V is TRBV12-5; D not certain. Trimming stripped 5 bases from V and 6 bases from J, with 16 bases between. Germline lookup yields CDR1 LGHNT and CDR2 FRNRAP. The CDR3 is made up of 14 amino acids. DNA of the CDR3: TGTGCTAGTGGTCCGCAACTCTTCGGAGCTGAAGCTTTCTTT. Protein: CASGPQLFGAEAFF. Complete variable domain (other parts from reference TRBV12-5 and TRBJ1-1): DARVTQTPRHKVTEMGQEVTMRCQPILGHNTVFWYRQTMMQGLELLAYFRNRAPLDDSGMPKDRFSAEMPDATLATLKIQPSEPRDSAVYFCASGPQLFGAEAFFGQGTRLTVV.

The rearrangement links TRBV15 to TRBJ1-5, with D tentatively TRBD1 (5 bases). The CDR3 totals 16 residues. CDR1 and CDR2 from the germline V gene are LNHNV and YYDKDF (reference sequence). Trimming cost V 2 bases and J 3 bases, with 14 bases left between them. The CDR3 coding sequence is TGTGCCACCAGCAGATCCGGACAAGGCTTCAATCAGCCCCAGCATTTT. The encoded protein is CATSRSGQGFNQPQHF.

V gene TRBV2 combines with J gene TRBJ1-2; D may be TRBD1 (6 bases). Germline V gene lookup returns CDR1 SNHLY and CDR2 FYNNEI. V was cut by 7 bases and J by 4 bases, with 16 bases left in between. CDR3 length: 14 amino acids. CDR3 residues: CASNSRGAGYGYTF. In DNA form, the CDR3 reads TGTGCCAGCAATAGTCGGGGGGCTGGCTATGGCTACACCTTC.